The 7 T cell receptor beta chains given below trace back to one sample, sequenced in a study of cytomegalovirus exposure and HLA in healthy donors listed by TCRdb under 2017. The library was made by the immunoSEQ multiplex PCR assay. For the multiplex PCR, a mixture combining 60 forward primers for TCR Vbeta segments and 13 reverse primers for TCR Jbeta segments was used. TCRdb took this table from immuneACCESS and kept in-frame rearrangements with V and J called. Such tables lack part of the clones; where checked against another copy, unresolved V genes explain under half of the gap, and the rest is unexplained. This sample gives fewer than 150,000 clones in total; 73% of them show up just once. The ten largest clones add up to approximately 4.1% of the sample. Sample: PBMCs. The receptors come from a woman aged 40-49 years in good health and CMV-seronegative.

The chain carries TRBV7-2 and TRBJ2-3; 13 positions match TRBD2. In germline, CDR1 is SGHTA, CDR2 FQGNSA. The CDR3 length is 17 residues. Losses at the gene ends were 4 bases for V and 4 bases for J; bases not matched to a gene: 8. The CDR3 nucleotides are TGTGCCAGCAGCTCCCGACTAGCGGGAGGTGTCGCAGATACGCAGTATTTT. This translates into CASSSRLAGGVADTQYF. The variable domain in full, with the rest retrieved from reference TRBV7-2 and TRBJ2-3, is GAGVSQSPSNKVTEKGKDVELRCDPISGHTALYWYRQSLGQGLEFLIYFQGNSAPDKSGLPSDRFSAERTGGSVSTLTIQRTQQEDSAVYLCASSSRLAGGVADTQYFGPGTRLTVL.

This chain links TRBV13 with TRBJ2-5; D unclear. The CDR3 loop spans 14 amino acids. The germline CDR1 and CDR2 sequences are PRHDT and FYEKMQ (reference sequence). The germline V and J ends were trimmed by 3 bases and 7 bases, with 15 bases remaining between them. The CDR3 is CASSLRSEPPTQYF. As DNA, the CDR3 is TGTGCCAGCAGCTTGAGGTCGGAGCCGCCGACCCAGTACTTC.

As concerns this clone: A far larger clone lies a single base away; this is likely a read error. The chain recombines TRBV5-6 with TRBJ1-1; D might be TRBD1 (5 bases). From germline, CDR1 is SGHDT and CDR2 YYEEEE. This CDR3 has 15 amino acids. Trimming took off 4 bases at V and 1 base at J, with 14 bases between the two ends. CDR3 region: CASSRWVQGNTEAFF. CDR3 sequence (DNA): TGTGCCAGCAGCCGTTGGGTTCAGGGGAACACTGAAGCTTTCTTT.

As concerns this clone: Additional DNA sequences in this sample encode the identical CDR3. The chain joins TRBV6-6 to TRBJ2-7; TRBD1 matches at 7 bases. This CDR3 is 14 amino acids long. The J segment lost 0 bases and the V segment lost 2 bases, leaving 1 base of the junction unmatched. CDR1 MNHNY and CDR2 SVGAGI come from the germline V gene (reference sequence). CDR3 in amino acids: CASSYAGGSYEQYF. The CDR3 DNA reads TGTGCCAGCAGTTACGCAGGGGGCTCCTACGAGCAGTACTTC.

J is TRBJ2-3 and V is TRBV9; TRBD1 matches 7 bases. The CDR3 has 19 amino acids. Germline V gene lookup returns CDR1 SGDLS and CDR2 YYNGEE. J gave up 1 base and V 4 bases, and 18 bases lay outside the gene matches. This CDR3 is CASSPSSGTDLAGTDTQYF. The CDR3, as DNA: TGTGCCAGCAGCCCCTCGTCCGGGACAGATCTCGCAGGCACAGATACGCAGTATTTT.

The chain has TRBV4-1 and TRBJ1-2; 7 nucleotides align to TRBD1. Germline V gene lookup returns CDR1 MGHRA and CDR2 YSYEKL. The V and J ends lost 5 bases and 8 bases, in that order; junction bases with no gene match: 14. CDR3 size: 15 residues. The CDR3 nucleotides are TGCGCCAGCAGCTTCCCCACCGACAGGGCCAGCGGCTACACCTTC. Translating gives CASSFPTDRASGYTF.

The chain carries TRBV7-9 and TRBJ2-3; 8 bases are a match to TRBD2. V shed 1 base and J 5 bases; nucleotides not matched to a gene: 2. This CDR3 contains 14 residues. From germline, CDR1 is SEHNR and CDR2 FQNEAQ (reference sequence). CDR3 coding DNA: TGTGCCAGCAGCTTAGTGAGCGGGAGAGATACGCAGTATTTT. Amino acids: CASSLVSGRDTQYF.